Below are 30 T cell receptor beta chains sequenced from a single sample in a study of breast tumors, draining lymph nodes, adjacent tissues (dated by TCRdb to the mid-2010s). Libraries were made using multiplex PCR. The reads were generated on an Illumina HiSeq 2000. Using fastp trimming at Q25 and MiXCR clonotype assembly, TCRdb reanalyzed the public sequencing data and kept in-frame beta chains. Under each unique CDR3 protein, matching rows form one entry showing the most common genes and DNA. Present in this sample are 15,000 to 17,000 distinct CDR3 sequences, 52% of which were seen just once. The ten largest clones capture 16% of the sample. Sequenced sample: tumor-adjacent breast tissue. The receptors here all came from a female donor with breast cancer. Some clones in this sample may be carry-over from other donors' samples.

The chain carries TRBV7-2 and TRBJ2-5, with 11 bases that match TRBD2. Germline trimming cut 5 bases from V and 7 bases from J; bases unmatched to any gene: 12. The CDR3 consists of 16 residues. Germline V CDR1 and CDR2: SGHTA, FQGNSA. The DNA of the CDR3 is TGTGCCAGCAGCACCGGGACTAGCGGAGGGAGTGGGACCCAGTACTTC. Translating it yields CASSTGTSGGSGTQYF.

This clonotype was counted at least ten times. The V and J genes are TRBV18 and TRBJ1-4; 7 positions match TRBD1. The V segment lost 2 bases and the J segment 8 bases; nucleotides outside the gene matches: 8. Germline CDR1 is KGHSH and CDR2 is LQKENI. This CDR3 region has 15 residues. The CDR3 protein is CASSPNRDSLEKLFF. The CDR3 nucleotides read TGTGCCAGCTCACCAAACCGGGACAGCCTCGAAAAACTGTTTTTT.

The CDR3 protein is CSASSPARTASYNEQFF. The CDR3 nucleotides read TGCAGTGCCAGCTCACCGGCTCGGACAGCCTCCTACAATGAGCAGTTCTTC. The rearrangement joins TRBV20-1 to TRBJ2-1; weak D call: TRBD1 (6 bases). CDR1 is DFQATT and CDR2 is SNEGSKA in the germline V gene (reference sequence). The CDR3 is 17 amino acids. With 6 bases removed from V and 0 bases from J, the gap between germline ends came to 21 bases.

The table lists this clonotype with many counts. Given a much more abundant clone one base away, this may be a read error. The chain combines TRBV9 with TRBJ2-1; TRBD1 aligns across 7 bases. CDR3 size: 14 residues. Germline CDR1 reads SGDLS; CDR2 reads YYNGEE. Here the CDR3 reads CASKRDSSYNEQSF. In DNA, the CDR3 is TGTGCCAGCAAACGGGACAGCTCCTACAATGAGCAGTCCTTC.

The CDR3 here is CASSEAVGGETQYF. CDR3 sequence (DNA): TGCGCCAGCAGTGAGGCGGTGGGAGGTGAGACCCAGTACTTC. This chain joins TRBV10-1 and TRBJ2-5, with D possibly matching TRBD2 (6 bases). Trimming pared 2 bases from V and 5 bases from J, leaving 12 bases between. This CDR3 has 14 amino acids. Germline lookup yields CDR1 WNHNN and CDR2 SYGVQD (reference sequence).

This chain joins TRBV2 and TRBJ2-1; D might be TRBD2 (5 bases). Trimming pared 4 bases from V and 10 bases from J, leaving 11 bases between. From germline, CDR1 is SNHLY and CDR2 FYNNEI. This CDR3 spans 12 amino acids. The CDR3 nucleotides are TGTGCCAGCAGTGGAGAAGGGAGCGAGCAGTTCTTC. As protein: CASSGEGSEQFF. The whole variable domain, remainder taken from reference TRBV2 and TRBJ2-1, is EPEVTQTPSHQVTQMGQEVILRCVPISNHLYFYWYRQILGQKVEFLVSFYNNEISEKSEIFDDQFSVERPDGSNFTLKIRSTKLEDSAMYFCASSGEGSEQFFGPGTRLTVL.

This clonotype is labeled medium-sized. The chain uses TRBV3-1 and TRBJ2-3, with 9 bases aligning to TRBD1. Germline lookup yields CDR1 LGHDT and CDR2 YNNKEL (reference sequence). Trimming at V came to 5 bases and at J to 2 bases, leaving 5 bases not matched to a gene. The CDR3 runs 15 residues. CDR3 bases: TGTGCCAGCAGCGCCGGGACAGGGTACACAGATACGCAGTATTTT. Translated, it gives CASSAGTGYTDTQYF.

To note about this clonotype: The junction differs from germline at one of its ends, possibly a read error. This chain uses TRBV7-6 with TRBJ2-5; no reliable D call. Germline CDR1 SGHVS, CDR2 FNYEAQ. The CDR3 consists of 13 residues. This CDR3 is CASSSSLQADQYF. The CDR3 DNA reads as TGTGCTAGCAGCTCCTCCCTTCAGGCGGACCAGTACTTC.

This clonotype was detected many times. The chain couples TRBV19 to TRBJ2-1; 9 nucleotides agree with TRBD1. Germline CDR1 is LNHDA and CDR2 is SQIVND (reference sequence). This CDR3 spans 14 amino acids. V trimming: 3 bases; J trimming: 10 bases; junction bases outside the gene matches: 7. The CDR3 DNA is TGTGCCAGTAGTATCGGACAGGGGTTTGAGGAGCAGTTCTTC. It specifies CASSIGQGFEEQFF. The full variable domain, in which reference TRBV19 and TRBJ2-1 provide the parts outside the CDR3, is DGGITQSPKYLFRKEGQNVTLSCEQNLNHDAMYWYRQDPGQGLRLIYYSQIVNDFQKGDIAEGYSVSREKKESFPLTVTSAQKNPTAFYLCASSIGQGFEEQFFGPGTRLTVL.

The chain links TRBV29-1 to TRBJ1-6, with TRBD1 matching 7 bases. Trimming took 4 bases from V and 12 from J; bases not matched to a gene: 9. Germline V gene sequence: CDR1 SQVTM, CDR2 ANQGSEA. The CDR3 has 13 amino acids. The CDR3 protein is CSVVRQGDLPLHF. CDR3 bases: TGCAGCGTTGTGAGGCAGGGGGATCTACCCCTCCACTTT.

The chain links TRBV19 to TRBJ1-1, with D tentatively TRBD1 (5 bases). Trimming took 5 bases from V and 0 from J, leaving 16 bases between them. This CDR3 region has 16 residues. The germline V gene has CDR1 LNHDA and CDR2 SQIVND (reference sequence). Here the CDR3 DNA reads TGTGCCAGTAGTGCCCGTGTGGGGGAAATGAACACTGAAGCTTTCTTT. This translates into CASSARVGEMNTEAFF.

This clonotype was counted ten times or more. Given a much more abundant clone one base away, this may be a read error. V gene TRBV5-6 combines with J gene TRBJ2-1; D not certain. CDR3 length: 11 residues. From germline, CDR1 is SGHDT and CDR2 YYEEEE. The CDR3 here is CASSRLNAQFF. CDR3 bases: TGTGCCAGCAGCCGCTTGAATGCGCAGTTCTTC.

The V and J genes are TRBV13 and TRBJ2-2, with D perhaps TRBD1 (5 bases). The CDR3 is 16 amino acids. V lost 5 bases to trimming and J lost 2 bases, with 15 bases between them. Germline assignment: CDR1 PRHDT and CDR2 FYEKMQ (reference sequence). The CDR3 DNA sequence: TGTGCCAGCAGCCCCGGACAACTAATCAACACCGGGGAGCTGTTTTTT. Protein sequence: CASSPGQLINTGELFF.

This clonotype was picked up one time. The gene calls are TRBV20-1 and TRBJ1-2, with D unclear. The V and J ends lost 0 bases and 7 bases respectively, with 6 bases between them. Germline CDR1 DFQATT, CDR2 SNEGSKA (reference sequence). The CDR3 totals 11 residues. The CDR3 sequence is CSARDIPGYTF. The CDR3 bases are TGCAGTGCTAGAGACATTCCTGGCTACACCTTC.

In the case of this clonotype: The junction differs from germline at one of its ends, possibly a read error. The chain has TRBV9 and TRBJ2-2, with D perhaps given as TRBD1 or TRBD2 (5 bases each). Looked up from germline, CDR1 is SGDLS and CDR2 is YYNGEE. The CDR3 totals 15 residues. The CDR3 loop reads CACSVLGLDTGEPFF. The DNA of the CDR3 is TGTGCCTGCAGCGTACTAGGGTTGGACACCGGGGAGCCGTTTTTT.

There are many counts of this clonotype. The chain links TRBV5-6 to TRBJ2-3, with D perhaps TRBD1 (5 bases). Deletions cut 3 bases from V and 4 bases from J, with 9 bases between. The CDR3 has 13 amino acids. Germline V gene sequence: CDR1 SGHDT, CDR2 YYEEEE. The CDR3, as DNA: TGTGCCAGCAGCTCCTGGGGCCCAGATACGCAGTATTTT. Residues: CASSSWGPDTQYF.

The J gene is TRBJ2-7, the V gene TRBV7-3; TRBD2 matches 13 bases. The CDR3 covers 16 residues. J was trimmed by 6 bases and V by 5 bases; bases with no gene match: 10. CDR1 and CDR2 from the germline V gene are SGHTA and FQGTGA. CDR3 nucleotides: TGTGCCAGCAGCCCACTACTAGCGGGAGGGGTCCCCGAGCAGTACTTC. It is translated as CASSPLLAGGVPEQYF.

This chain links TRBV5-4 with TRBJ1-4, with a weak D call TRBD1 (5 bases). V was cut by 0 bases and J by 3 bases, with 9 bases left in between. Looked up from germline, CDR1 is SGHNT and CDR2 is YYREEE (reference sequence). This CDR3 is built from 15 residues. The CDR3 bases are TGTGCCAGCAGCTTGGGGCAGGGAGCTAATGAAAAACTGTTTTTT. Translated, it gives CASSLGQGANEKLFF.

The rearrangement uses TRBV7-3 and TRBJ2-5, with D perhaps matching TRBD1 (5 bases). In germline, CDR1 is SGHTA, CDR2 FQGTGA. V was clipped by 6 bases and J by 4 bases, with 18 bases between them. The CDR3 length is 15 residues. This CDR3 is CASRPQTVQRETQYF. The CDR3 nucleotides read TGTGCCAGCAGACCCCAGACAGTCCAACGAGAGACCCAGTACTTC.

Within the sample, this clonotype is medium-sized. The genes are TRBV9 and TRBJ2-2, with D unclear. V lost 0 bases and J lost 2, with 5 bases in between. This CDR3 spans 14 amino acids. CDR1 is SGDLS and CDR2 is YYNGEE in the germline V gene. The CDR3 sequence is CASSVGRNTGELFF. The CDR3 DNA is TGTGCCAGCAGCGTAGGGCGAAACACCGGGGAGCTGTTTTTT.

On this clonotype itself: Without the conserved terminal phenylalanine or tryptophan, this CDR3 likely stems from a read error. The CDR3 sequence: CATQGPSSYNEQFR. The CDR3 coding sequence is TGTGCCACCCAGGGGCCTAGCTCCTACAATGAGCAGTTCAGA. The rearrangement joins TRBV24-1 to TRBJ2-1, with a tentative D call TRBD1 (6 bases). V shed 9 bases and J shed 0 bases, with 11 bases lying between them. CDR1 is KGHDR and CDR2 is SFDVKD in the germline V gene. The CDR3 has 14 residues.

This clonotype is judged medium-sized (0.01 to 0.1%). J is TRBJ2-7 and V is TRBV12-3 or TRBV12-4; 7 bases align to TRBD1. The junction had 6 bases not matched to a gene; V was cut back by 2 bases and J by 2 bases. This CDR3 region has 15 residues. The CDR3 loop reads CASSLRARGPYEQYF. The CDR3 region has the DNA TGTGCCAGCAGTTTAAGGGCGAGGGGGCCCTACGAGCAGTACTTC.

This chain uses TRBV20-1 with TRBJ2-3, with TRBD2 matching over 11 bases. V lost 4 bases, J lost 4 bases, and 4 bases stayed unmatched. Germline V gives CDR1 DFQATT, CDR2 SNEGSKA (reference sequence). The CDR3 has 14 amino acids. DNA of the CDR3: TGCAGTGCTACTACTAGCGGGAGTGCAGATACGCAGTATTTT. Translating it yields CSATTSGSADTQYF.

This clonotype showed up just once. One junction end does not reproduce the germline sequence, and a read error may be involved. The chain uses TRBV14 and TRBJ2-6; D remains ambiguous. CDR1 and CDR2 from the germline V gene are SGHDN and FVKESK. The CDR3 sequence is 16 residues long. This chain's CDR3 is CASSQEPGSGVNALAF. Here the CDR3 DNA reads TGTGCCAGCAGCCAAGAACCCGGCTCTGGGGTCAACGCCCTGGCTTTC.

This sequence joins TRBV29-1 and TRBJ2-7; 10 bases match TRBD2. The CDR3 extends over 13 amino acids. Germline CDR1 and CDR2: SQVTM and ANQGSEA. V gave up 5 bases and J gave up 7 bases; unmatched junction bases: 8. The CDR3 spells CSVPSGRVDEQYF. Written as DNA, the CDR3 is TGCAGCGTTCCAAGCGGGAGGGTTGATGAGCAGTACTTC.

This clonotype was found many times. The chain links TRBV7-9 to TRBJ2-1; TRBD2 matches at 11 bases. The trim removed 3 bases at V and 8 bases at J, leaving 6 bases unmatched. The length of the CDR3 is 15 residues. Germline V CDR1 and CDR2: SEHNR, FQNEAQ (reference sequence). CDR3 DNA sequence: TGTGCCAGCAGCTTCCCGACTAGCGGGACGGATGAGCAGTTCTTC. Its translation: CASSFPTSGTDEQFF.

V gene TRBV7-9 combines with J gene TRBJ2-3; TRBD2 aligns across 10 bases. Germline assignment: CDR1 SEHNR and CDR2 FQNEAQ (reference sequence). The CDR3 spans 16 residues. The trim removed 5 bases at V and 2 bases at J, leaving 7 bases unmatched. The CDR3 reads CASSADLAGATDTQYF. CDR3 sequence (DNA): TGTGCCAGCAGCGCCGACCTAGCGGGAGCCACAGATACGCAGTATTTT.

The genes are TRBV7-9 and TRBJ2-5; 11 bases fit TRBD2. Germline values: CDR1 SEHNR, CDR2 FQNEAQ (reference sequence). The CDR3 is 16 residues long. The J segment lost 1 base and the V segment lost 5 bases, leaving 6 bases of the junction unmatched. CDR3 coding DNA: TGTGCCAGCAGCCACACCGGGACTAGCGGCCAAGAGACCCAGTACTTC. This sequence encodes CASSHTGTSGQETQYF.

The gene calls are TRBV10-2 and TRBJ1-6; D gene unclear. This CDR3 comprises 14 residues. The V end lost 6 bases, the J end lost 7 bases, and 13 bases lay between the germline ends. From germline, CDR1 is WSHSY and CDR2 SAAADI. CDR3 protein: CASRIEGWNSPLHF. The CDR3 coding sequence is TGCGCCAGCAGAATCGAGGGCTGGAATTCACCCCTCCACTTT.

Details on this clonotype: At one boundary the junction diverges from the germline segment, which might be a read error. This chain joins TRBV10-2 and TRBJ2-5; either TRBD1 or TRBD2 may supply D (5 bases each). The CDR3 sequence is 13 residues long. Per germline, CDR1 WSHSY and CDR2 SAAADI. The CDR3 region has the DNA TGCGCCAGCGGTGAATTAGTGGGGGAGATCCAGTACTTC. Translated: CASGELVGEIQYF.